This T cell receptor beta chain comes out of a study of naive and memory T cell subsets. Alpha and beta libraries were amplified separately from the second PCR onward. A note on this clonotype: Its antigen is not known.

Two oligonucleotides, mixed equimolar, formed the beta constant-region primer covering TRBC1 and TRBC2. MiXCR was run by TCRdb on the UMI-ligation and nested PCR reads, yielding one entry per CDR3 protein. The sample shows around 160,000 distinct CDR3 sequences, approximately 15% of them seen only once. General study points: Over 90% of naive TCR sequences appeared only once, unlike memory subsets. No ground truth validated the naive and memory repertoire findings. Diversity fell and Gini index rose from naive through CM, EM, EMRA.

The sample was naive CD4+ T cells from blood. The sequence came from a human donor in good health.

The CDR3 region has the DNA TGCAGCGTTGACGGGAACTCCTACGAGCAGTACTTC. This sequence encodes CSVDGNSYEQYF. The chain combines TRBV29-1 with TRBJ2-7; a possible D gene is TRBD2 (5 bases). V was pared by 3 bases and J by 0 bases, with 6 bases between. The CDR3 consists of 12 residues. The germline V gene encodes CDR1 SQVTM and CDR2 ANQGSEA.